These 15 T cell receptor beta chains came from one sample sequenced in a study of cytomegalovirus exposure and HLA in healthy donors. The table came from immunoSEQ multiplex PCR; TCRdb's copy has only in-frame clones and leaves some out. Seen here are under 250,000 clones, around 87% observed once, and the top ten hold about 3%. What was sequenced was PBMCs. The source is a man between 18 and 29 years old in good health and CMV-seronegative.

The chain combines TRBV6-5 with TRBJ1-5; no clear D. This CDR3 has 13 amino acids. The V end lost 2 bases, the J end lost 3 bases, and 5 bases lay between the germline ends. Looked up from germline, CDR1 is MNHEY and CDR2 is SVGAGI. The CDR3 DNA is TGTGCCAGCAGTTACCAATTCAATCAGCCCCAGCATTTT. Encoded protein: CASSYQFNQPQHF.

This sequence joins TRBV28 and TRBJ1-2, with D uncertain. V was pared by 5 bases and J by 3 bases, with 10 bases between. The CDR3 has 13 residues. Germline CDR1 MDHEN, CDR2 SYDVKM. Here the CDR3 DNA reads TGTGCCAGCAGTCCACTCCCGCACTATGGCTACACCTTC. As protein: CASSPLPHYGYTF.

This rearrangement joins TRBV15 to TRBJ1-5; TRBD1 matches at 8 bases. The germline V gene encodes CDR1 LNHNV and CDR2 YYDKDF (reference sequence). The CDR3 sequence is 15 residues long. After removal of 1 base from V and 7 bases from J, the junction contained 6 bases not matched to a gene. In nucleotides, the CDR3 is TGTGCCACCAGCAGAGGGGGACAGGAAGGGCAGCCCCAGCATTTT. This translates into CATSRGGQEGQPQHF.

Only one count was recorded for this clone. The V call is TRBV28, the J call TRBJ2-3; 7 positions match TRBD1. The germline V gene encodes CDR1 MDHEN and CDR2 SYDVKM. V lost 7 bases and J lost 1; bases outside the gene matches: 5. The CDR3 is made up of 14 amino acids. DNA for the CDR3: TGTGCCAGCACCTTTGGACAGGGCACAGATACGCAGTATTTT. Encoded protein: CASTFGQGTDTQYF.

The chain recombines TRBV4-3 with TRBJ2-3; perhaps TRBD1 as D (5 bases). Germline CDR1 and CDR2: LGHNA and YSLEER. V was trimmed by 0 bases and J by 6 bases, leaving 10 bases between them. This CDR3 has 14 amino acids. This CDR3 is CASSQDQGGDTQYF. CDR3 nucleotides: TGCGCCAGCAGCCAAGATCAGGGTGGGGATACGCAGTATTTT.

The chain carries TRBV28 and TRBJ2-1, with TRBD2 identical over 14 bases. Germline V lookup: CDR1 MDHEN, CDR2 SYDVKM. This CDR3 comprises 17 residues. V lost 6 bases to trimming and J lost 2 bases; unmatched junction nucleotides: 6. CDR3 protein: CASSGTSGSFAYNEQFF. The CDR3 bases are TGTGCCAGCAGCGGGACTAGCGGGAGTTTTGCCTACAATGAGCAGTTCTTC.

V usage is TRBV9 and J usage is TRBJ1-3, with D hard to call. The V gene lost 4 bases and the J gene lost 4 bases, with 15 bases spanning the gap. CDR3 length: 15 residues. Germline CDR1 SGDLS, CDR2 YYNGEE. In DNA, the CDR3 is TGTGCCAGCAGCCCTTCACAGAGTATGGGAAACACCATATATTTT. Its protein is CASSPSQSMGNTIYF.

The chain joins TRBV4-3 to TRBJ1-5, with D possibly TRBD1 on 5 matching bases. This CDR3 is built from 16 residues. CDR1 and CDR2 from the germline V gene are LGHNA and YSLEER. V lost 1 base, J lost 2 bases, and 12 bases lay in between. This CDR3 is CASSQGRGGGNQPQHF. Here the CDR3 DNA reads TGCGCCAGCAGCCAAGGTCGGGGGGGTGGCAATCAGCCCCAGCATTTT.

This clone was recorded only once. CDR3 loop: CASSTDRGLYEQYF. CDR3 DNA: TGTGCCAGCAGCACGGACAGGGGGCTCTACGAGCAGTACTTC. The rearrangement joins TRBV21-1 to TRBJ2-7; TRBD1, the table's D call, was not compared with the DNA. TRBV21-1 is marked as a pseudogene. The CDR3 loop spans 14 amino acids.

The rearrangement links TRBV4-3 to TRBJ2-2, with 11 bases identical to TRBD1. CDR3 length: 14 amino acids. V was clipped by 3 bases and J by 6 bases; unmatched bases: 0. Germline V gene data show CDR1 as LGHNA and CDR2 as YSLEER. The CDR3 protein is CASSQDRGPGELFF. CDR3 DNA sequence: TGCGCCAGCAGCCAGGACAGGGGGCCCGGGGAGCTGTTTTTT.

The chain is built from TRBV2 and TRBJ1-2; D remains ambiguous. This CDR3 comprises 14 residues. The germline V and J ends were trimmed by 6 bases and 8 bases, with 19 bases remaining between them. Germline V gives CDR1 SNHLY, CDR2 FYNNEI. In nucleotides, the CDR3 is TGTGCCAGCAGCCCGGCCGCTTTAAGAGGAGGCTACACCTTC. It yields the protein CASSPAALRGGYTF.

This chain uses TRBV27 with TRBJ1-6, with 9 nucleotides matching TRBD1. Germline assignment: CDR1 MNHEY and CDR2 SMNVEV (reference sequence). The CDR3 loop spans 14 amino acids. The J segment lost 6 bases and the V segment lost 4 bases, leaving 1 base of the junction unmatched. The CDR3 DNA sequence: TGTGCCAGCAGTTCGGACAGGGGTAATTCACCCCTCCACTTT. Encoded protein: CASSSDRGNSPLHF.

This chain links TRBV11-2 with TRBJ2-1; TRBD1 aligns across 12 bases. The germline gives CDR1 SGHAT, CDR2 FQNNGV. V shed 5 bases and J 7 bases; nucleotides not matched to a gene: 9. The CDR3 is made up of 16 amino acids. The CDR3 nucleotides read TGTGCCAGCAGCCCCGCCGGGACAGGGGGCCGGAATGAGCAGTTCTTC. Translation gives CASSPAGTGGRNEQFF.

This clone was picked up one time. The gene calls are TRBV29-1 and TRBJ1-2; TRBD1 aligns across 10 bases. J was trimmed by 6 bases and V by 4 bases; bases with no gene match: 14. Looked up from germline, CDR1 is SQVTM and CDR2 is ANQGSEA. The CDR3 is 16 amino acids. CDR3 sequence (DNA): TGCAGCGTTGCCCCACTAGACAGGGGGCGCGGGAATGGCTACACCTTC. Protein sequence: CSVAPLDRGRGNGYTF.

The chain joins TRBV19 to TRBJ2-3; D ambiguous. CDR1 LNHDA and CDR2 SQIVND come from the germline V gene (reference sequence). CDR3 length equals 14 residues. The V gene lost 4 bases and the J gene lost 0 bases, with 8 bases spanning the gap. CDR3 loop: CASSRSASTDTQYF. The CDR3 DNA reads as TGTGCCAGTAGTAGGTCAGCGAGCACAGATACGCAGTATTTT.